This paragraph reports one T cell receptor (beta chain). Its antigen is not identified. Via MiXCR, TCRdb re-called the 5' RACE reads, giving one row per CDR3 protein. Among 520,000 or so distinct CDR3 sequences listed, 22% were seen once. The data originate from a study of identical twins. Study-wide points: Analyses of zero insertions could, in part, be confounded by invariant MAIT and iNKT cells. The study reached conclusions through statistical analysis that was cross-sectional, not following the same donors.

V shed 2 bases and J shed 1 base, with 12 bases lying between them. Germline V lookup: CDR1 SGDLS, CDR2 YYNGEE. The CDR3 has 15 amino acids. This sample was shared with a second study, whose subject was T cells expressing NK-cell markers. This second study notes: Six donors carried dominant NKG2C+ clonotypes that made up roughly 1.0-8% of their CD8+ T cells. The same clonotypes also predominated in the CD3+CD56-NKG2C+ fraction of four donors.

This receptor was obtained from a woman younger than 35 in good health. The chain couples TRBV9 to TRBJ1-1; maybe TRBD1 (5 bases). Sequencing input: CD4+ T cells sorted from blood. The CDR3 loop is CASSVGDVRNTEAFF. CDR3 DNA sequence: TGTGCCAGCAGCGTTGGGGACGTAAGGAACACTGAAGCTTTCTTT.